The 9 T cell receptor beta chains below come from one sample, sequenced in a study of shared clonotypes between healthy human individuals. Naive CD8 isolation took CD45RO-negative cells positively selected for CCR7 and excluded terminally differentiated effector memory CD45RA+ cells. Sequenced by immunoSEQ multiplex PCR; TCRdb stores in-frame clones only, minus some. There are nearly 2 million clones in the sample; roughly 95% occur only once, and 0.9% to 1.5% lies in the top ten. Source material: naive CD8+ T cells sorted from blood. These receptors were taken from a man younger than 35 in good health.

V is TRBV30 and J is TRBJ1-2, with unresolved D. Per the germline V gene, CDR1 is GTSNPN and CDR2 is SVGIG (reference sequence). V dropped 3 bases and J dropped 3 bases, with 17 bases sitting between them. This CDR3 has 15 amino acids. The chain's CDR3 is CAWRLGFETDYGYTF. The CDR3 nucleotides read TGTGCCTGGAGATTAGGCTTCGAGACTGACTATGGCTACACCTTC.

In DNA form, the CDR3 reads TGTGCCAGCAGCGTTAGGAACACCGGGGAGCTGTTTTTT. Amino acids: CASSVRNTGELFF. The chain has TRBV27 and TRBJ2-2; D call uncertain. The CDR3 covers 13 residues. In germline, CDR1 is MNHEY, CDR2 SMNVEV (reference sequence). Trimming cost V 6 bases and J 1 base, with 6 bases left between them.

This chain uses TRBV5-4 with TRBJ2-1; no reliable D call. In germline, CDR1 is SGHNT, CDR2 YYREEE (reference sequence). This CDR3 is 12 amino acids long. V was shortened by 3 bases and J by 6 bases, with 7 bases between the two germline ends. As DNA, the CDR3 is TGTGCCAGCAGCTCTCCATCCAATGAGCAGTTCTTC. Encoded protein: CASSSPSNEQFF. Looking up the rest from reference TRBV5-4 and TRBJ2-1 gives the full variable domain: ETGVTQSPTHLIKTRGQQVTLRCSSQSGHNTVSWYQQALGQGPQFIFQYYREEENGRGNFPPRFSGLQFPNYSSELNVNALELDDSALYLCASSSPSNEQFFGPGTRLTVL.

This chain joins TRBV6-5 and TRBJ1-1; D perhaps matches TRBD1 (5 bases). The germline CDR1 and CDR2 sequences are MNHEY and SVGAGI. V gave up 4 bases and J gave up 5 bases, with 14 bases separating them. The CDR3 consists of 14 residues. CDR3 in DNA: TGTGCCAGCAGTTCGCCGGGACCGGGGACTGAAGCTTTCTTT. Encoded protein: CASSSPGPGTEAFF.

A remark on this clone: This specimen includes other DNA sequences encoding the same CDR3. The V gene is TRBV7-9, the J gene TRBJ2-7; D is possibly TRBD2 (7 bases). The CDR3 contains 14 residues. The germline V and J ends were trimmed by 2 bases and 1 base, with 9 bases remaining between them. Germline V gene data show CDR1 as SEHNR and CDR2 as FQNEAQ (reference sequence). The CDR3 DNA follows: TGTGCCAGCAGCTTAAGGGGGGGATCCTACGAGCAGTACTTC. This translates into CASSLRGGSYEQYF.

The J gene is TRBJ1-2, the V gene TRBV29-1; D is undetermined. Germline V CDR1 and CDR2: SQVTM, ANQGSEA. Trimming took 5 bases from V and 7 from J, leaving 14 bases between them. The CDR3 loop spans 12 amino acids. CDR3 protein: CSVPGLQVGYTF. CDR3 DNA sequence: TGCAGCGTTCCCGGCCTCCAGGTTGGCTACACCTTC.

J is TRBJ1-4 and V is TRBV7-9, with TRBD1 identical over 7 bases. V was clipped by 5 bases and J by 5 bases; unmatched bases: 5. CDR1 and CDR2 (germline): SEHNR, FQNEAQ (reference sequence). CDR3 length: 14 amino acids. The CDR3 nucleotides read TGTGCCAGCAGCGATTCGACAGGGAATGAAAAACTGTTTTTT. Encoded protein: CASSDSTGNEKLFF.

The rearrangement links TRBV5-4 to TRBJ2-7, with 7 bases fitting TRBD1. In germline, CDR1 is SGHNT, CDR2 YYREEE (reference sequence). The CDR3 is made up of 13 amino acids. V lost 4 bases and J lost 3; bases outside the gene matches: 4. This CDR3 is CASSRGQDYEQYF. Written as DNA, the CDR3 is TGTGCCAGCAGCCGAGGACAGGACTACGAGCAGTACTTC.

The chain combines TRBV30 with TRBJ2-5, with a tentative D call TRBD1 (5 bases). V gave up 0 bases and J gave up 5 bases, with 10 bases separating them. This CDR3 is built from 13 residues. Germline V lookup: CDR1 GTSNPN, CDR2 SVGIG (reference sequence). For the CDR3, the DNA is TGTGCCTGGAGTGTAGGGGTGTTTGAGACCCAGTACTTC. It is translated as CAWSVGVFETQYF.